The clone carrying this TCR beta chain was seen ten or more times. Its antigen is currently unknown. V dropped 4 bases and J dropped 1 base, with 17 bases sitting between them. Germline CDR1 is SGHAT and CDR2 is FQNNGV. The CDR3 sequence is 16 residues long. Arm-PCR of CDR3 regions and iRepertoire HTBI primers were the basis on which TCR beta libraries were built. From the multiplex PCR reads, TCRdb called clonotypes with MiXCR, one entry per CDR3 protein. The profile shows 320,000 or so distinct CDR3 sequences, roughly 18% of them singletons. This record belongs to a study of regulatory T cells in long-lasting Graves disease. Overall study context: New Graves' disease cases had less than 3 months of antithyroid drugs. Whole-study results and caveats: Newly diagnosed disease favored TRBV20-1 and TRBJ2-1 over persistent disease. Lower TCR diversity characterized persistent Graves' patients relative to newly diagnosed patients.

The time point denotes: newly diagnosed GD, antithyroid drugs for less than 3 months. Isolated PBMC RNA provided the starting material for the TCR library. From an endocrinology department in Xi'an, China, came the patients. The sample consisted of peripheral blood mononuclear cells (PBMCs), taken at new diagnosis, from a patient treated with antithyroid drugs. The chain combines TRBV11-2 with TRBJ2-7; no clear D. This TCR was sampled from a female donor with Graves disease. CDR3 sequence reads: CASSSELPRWSYEQYF. Here the CDR3 DNA reads TGTGCCAGCAGCTCCGAACTACCCCGATGGTCCTACGAGCAGTACTTC.